This TCR beta chain originates from a study of CD8 T cells in ankylosing spondylitis. This clonotype was recorded many times. Its antigen remains unknown. Study observations and caveats: Significant enrichment of disease-linked clones was reported in matched ankylosing spondylitis synovial fluid. A motif of seven or eight highly homologous TCR beta variants was seen as apparently characteristic of ankylosing spondylitis blood.

Making the TCR beta libraries involved quantitative 5'-RACE with molecular barcodes. Each CDR3 protein is one row after TCRdb ran MiXCR on the 5' RACE reads. The sample consists of fewer than 550,000 distinct CDR3 sequences, about 5.4% of them appearing once. The CDR3 has 14 amino acids. Germline lookup yields CDR1 ENHRY and CDR2 SYGVKD. Trimming removed 7 bases from V and 6 bases from J, with 17 bases in between. This sequence was found in a male donor with ankylosing spondylitis. Sequencing was performed on blood, either unsorted or a sorted T cell fraction (not recorded which). The chain is built from TRBV10-3 and TRBJ2-3, with D tentatively TRBD1 or TRBD2 (6 bases each). This CDR3 is CAIKGGPSPDTQYF. For the CDR3, the DNA is TGTGCCATCAAGGGGGGCCCTAGTCCCGATACGCAGTATTTT.